One and the same sample provided the 27 T cell receptor beta chains below, sequenced in a study of cytomegalovirus exposure and HLA in healthy donors. Use of 60 Vbeta and 13 Jbeta primers characterized the PCR. The assay was immunoSEQ multiplex PCR, and TCRdb's table has in-frame clones only and misses some. Counted here are 150,000 to 200,000 clones, more than 75% occurring once; the ten biggest clones make up 2% to 3%. The sequenced sample consisted of PBMCs. These receptors all stem from a woman under 40 in good health and CMV-seropositive.

The chain carries TRBV30 and TRBJ1-5; D remains unclear. CDR3 size: 13 residues. V was shortened by 0 bases and J by 5 bases, with 8 bases between the two germline ends. Germline CDR1 reads GTSNPN; CDR2 reads SVGIG (reference sequence). In nucleotides, the CDR3 is TGTGCCTGGAGTGTAAGGACTGATCAGCCCCAGCATTTT. Its protein is CAWSVRTDQPQHF.

The genes are TRBV6-1 and TRBJ2-5, with TRBD1 matching 8 bases. CDR3 length: 14 residues. CDR1 and CDR2 (germline): MNHNS, SASEGT. Trimming cost V 4 bases and J 5 bases; bases outside gene matches: 6. The CDR3 nucleotides read TGTGCCAGCAGTGCAGACAGGGGCCGCGAGACCCAGTACTTC. It encodes CASSADRGRETQYF.

In its sample, this clone was seen once. The CDR3 bases are TGTGCCACCAGGGGGGGATACAATGAGCAGTTCTTC. It is translated as CATRGGYNEQFF. The J gene is TRBJ2-1, the V gene TRBV15; weak D call: TRBD2 (6 bases). This CDR3 is 12 amino acids long. Germline V gives CDR1 LNHNV, CDR2 YYDKDF (reference sequence). Trimming pared 6 bases from V and 4 bases from J, leaving 7 bases between.

The chain uses TRBV7-3 and TRBJ1-1; 9 nucleotides align to TRBD1. The germline V gene encodes CDR1 SGHTA and CDR2 FQGTGA. The CDR3 is made up of 17 amino acids. With V trimmed by 3 bases and J by 5 bases, 13 bases remained unmatched. The CDR3 here is CASSFSGTGGTKTEAFF. The DNA of the CDR3 is TGTGCCAGCAGCTTTTCCGGCACAGGGGGCACGAAGACTGAAGCTTTCTTT.

This chain joins TRBV6-5 and TRBJ1-6, with TRBD1 matching over 9 bases. The ends lost 6 bases at V and 10 bases at J; junction bases unmatched: 7. Germline V gives CDR1 MNHEY, CDR2 SVGAGI. The CDR3 loop spans 14 amino acids. CDR3 DNA: TGTGCCAGCAGCCCGACAGGGGGGGAGTCACCCCTCCACTTT. Protein: CASSPTGGESPLHF.

The rearrangement joins TRBV27 to TRBJ2-7; the match to TRBD2 covers 11 bases. The CDR3 consists of 15 residues. CDR1 and CDR2 from the germline V gene are MNHEY and SMNVEV (reference sequence). V lost 6 bases and J lost 4; bases outside the gene matches: 8. The CDR3 sequence is CASSRRVAGGYEQYF. The CDR3 region has the DNA TGTGCCAGCAGCCGCCGGGTAGCGGGGGGGTACGAGCAGTACTTC.

The gene calls are TRBV4-1 and TRBJ2-3; no reliable D call. The ends were cut back, 0 bases at V and 5 bases at J, with 6 bases in the middle. The CDR3 length is 13 residues. The germline V gene encodes CDR1 MGHRA and CDR2 YSYEKL. CDR3 nucleotide sequence: TGCGCCAGCAGCCAAGATAGGAGAGATACGCAGTATTTT. Translation: CASSQDRRDTQYF.

This chain connects TRBV30 to TRBJ1-2; a possible D gene is TRBD1 (5 bases). Trimming took off 6 bases at V and 5 bases at J, with 19 bases between the two ends. The germline V gene encodes CDR1 GTSNPN and CDR2 SVGIG (reference sequence). The CDR3 spans 14 residues. Here the CDR3 DNA reads TGTGCCTGCGATGGCGGGGGGGGAATTTATGGCTACACCTTC. Encoded protein: CACDGGGGIYGYTF.

The sample holds one count of this clone. This chain connects TRBV25-1 to TRBJ2-5, with D tentatively TRBD1 (7 bases). Trimming took 8 bases from V and 2 from J, leaving 18 bases between them. The length of the CDR3 is 15 residues. Germline V gene sequence: CDR1 MGHDK, CDR2 SYGVNS. CDR3 amino acids: CASGSWGDSQETQYF. Written as DNA, the CDR3 is TGTGCCAGCGGCTCTTGGGGGGACAGTCAAGAGACCCAGTACTTC.

The rearrangement joins TRBV6-5 to TRBJ2-5; 10 positions agree with TRBD2. This CDR3 is built from 15 residues. In germline, CDR1 is MNHEY, CDR2 SVGAGI. V lost 7 bases and J lost 5; bases outside the gene matches: 10. CDR3 amino acids: CASKEERGGGETQYF. The CDR3 nucleotides are TGTGCCAGCAAAGAGGAGCGGGGGGGCGGCGAGACCCAGTACTTC.

This clone has only a few counts. The chain recombines TRBV5-1 with TRBJ2-1; a weak D match, TRBD1 (5 bases). V dropped 2 bases and J dropped 7 bases, with 16 bases sitting between them. There are 15 residues in the CDR3. The germline V gene has CDR1 SGHRS and CDR2 YFSETQ. The CDR3 bases are TGCGCCAGCAGCTTTGCGTCAGGGATTTGGAATGAGCAGTTCTTC. Protein sequence: CASSFASGIWNEQFF.

The chain carries TRBV6-5 and TRBJ2-7, with 7 bases aligning to TRBD1. The J segment lost 6 bases and the V segment lost 2 bases, leaving 7 bases of the junction unmatched. Germline CDR1 MNHEY, CDR2 SVGAGI. The CDR3 has 14 residues. The CDR3 here is CASSYADRFGEQYF. Here the CDR3 DNA reads TGTGCCAGCAGTTACGCGGACAGGTTTGGCGAGCAGTACTTC.

The chain employs TRBV21-1 and TRBJ1-6; TRBD1 is the table's D call and was not checked against the DNA. TRBV21-1 is a pseudogene. The CDR3 length is 14 residues. CDR3 DNA: TGTGCCAGCAGCAACAGGGGCGAGGGTTCACCCCTCCACTTT. Translation: CASSNRGEGSPLHF.

This clone was counted only a few times. The chain couples TRBV15 to TRBJ2-5; D is possibly TRBD2 (5 bases). In germline, CDR1 is LNHNV, CDR2 YYDKDF (reference sequence). This CDR3 has 13 amino acids. Trimming removed 2 bases from V and 11 bases from J, with 15 bases in between. The CDR3 loop is CATSRSWTGEQYF. CDR3 nucleotides: TGTGCCACCAGCAGATCCTGGACTGGTGAGCAGTACTTC. Drawing the rest from reference TRBV15 and TRBJ2-5, the complete variable domain is DAMVIQNPRYQVTQFGKPVTLSCSQTLNHNVMYWYQQKSSQAPKLLFHYYDKDFNNEADTPDNFQSRRPNTSFCFLDIRSPGLGDTAMYLCATSRSWTGEQYFGPGTRLLVL.

This clone was observed once. The rearrangement links TRBV13 to TRBJ2-3; 7 bases map to TRBD2. In germline, CDR1 is PRHDT, CDR2 FYEKMQ (reference sequence). Germline trimming cut 8 bases from V and 4 bases from J; bases unmatched to any gene: 6. The CDR3 is 13 amino acids. The CDR3 loop is CASARTRADTQYF. CDR3 nucleotides: TGTGCCAGCGCTAGGACTAGGGCAGATACGCAGTATTTT.

This clone was seen only a few times. The rearrangement uses TRBV7-2 and TRBJ2-5, with D possibly TRBD2 on 6 matching bases. CDR3 length equals 13 residues. Trimming shortened V by 8 bases and J by 1 base, and 11 bases separated the two germline ends. The germline V gene has CDR1 SGHTA and CDR2 FQGNSA. The CDR3 loop reads CASSGTSQETQYF. DNA of the CDR3: TGTGCCAGCTCCGGGACTTCCCAAGAGACCCAGTACTTC.

This rearrangement joins TRBV5-1 to TRBJ2-2; no clear D gene. CDR1 is SGHRS and CDR2 is YFSETQ in the germline V gene. V was cut by 2 bases and J by 0 bases, with 5 bases left in between. The CDR3 is 14 residues long. CDR3 in DNA: TGCGCCAGCAGCTTCACTTCGAACACCGGGGAGCTGTTTTTT. This translates into CASSFTSNTGELFF.

The rearrangement links TRBV15 to TRBJ2-5, with 11 bases aligning to TRBD2. Judging by the DNA end, TRBJ2-7 fits better; the J call may be wrong. This CDR3 is built from 17 residues. Germline assignment: CDR1 LNHNV and CDR2 YYDKDF (reference sequence). CDR3 sequence: CATSRGLAGPSGGEQYF. DNA of the CDR3: TGTGCCACCAGCAGAGGACTAGCGGGGCCTAGTGGGGGCGAGCAGTACTTC.

The chain couples TRBV5-8 to TRBJ2-1, with 11 positions matching TRBD2. The CDR3 covers 16 residues. Germline CDR1 SGHTS, CDR2 YDEGEE. V dropped 5 bases and J dropped 5; count of bases not matched to a gene: 9. This chain's CDR3 is CASSSPLAGGHNEQFF. CDR3 bases: TGTGCCAGCAGTTCACCATTAGCGGGGGGGCACAATGAGCAGTTCTTC.

The V gene is TRBV28, the J gene TRBJ1-5; tentatively, D is TRBD1 (5 bases). CDR1 and CDR2 from the germline V gene are MDHEN and SYDVKM. This CDR3 spans 12 amino acids. V dropped 9 bases and J dropped 5 bases, with 11 bases sitting between them. This CDR3 reads CASQQVDQPQHF. The DNA for the CDR3 is TGTGCCAGTCAACAGGTGGATCAGCCCCAGCATTTT.

This clone was counted a few times. The CDR3 region has the DNA TGTGCCAGTGCTAGCGGGGGGCCCTACAATGAGCAGTTCTTC. The encoded protein is CASASGGPYNEQFF. The V gene is TRBV27, the J gene TRBJ2-1; 11 nucleotides agree with TRBD2. The CDR3 contains 14 residues. Germline trimming cut 9 bases from V and 2 bases from J; bases unmatched to any gene: 3. The germline CDR1 and CDR2 sequences are MNHEY and SMNVEV (reference sequence).

V usage is TRBV18 and J usage is TRBJ2-7, with a weak D call TRBD2 (6 bases). Trimming took off 0 bases at V and 6 bases at J, with 18 bases between the two ends. The CDR3 spans 16 residues. Germline-derived CDR1 and CDR2 are KGHSH and LQKENI. Written as DNA, the CDR3 is TGTGCCAGCTCACCACCTCATCCGGGGGAGTCGTCCGAGCAGTACTTC. Translated: CASSPPHPGESSEQYF.

The chain couples TRBV7-2 to TRBJ2-7; 8 positions match TRBD2. The germline CDR1 and CDR2 sequences are SGHTA and FQGNSA. The CDR3 spans 16 residues. J was trimmed by 4 bases and V by 3 bases; bases with no gene match: 11. The CDR3 nucleotides read TGTGCCAGCAGCTTGGGAAGCGGGGGCCCCCAATACGAGCAGTACTTC. It codes for CASSLGSGGPQYEQYF.

The J gene is TRBJ2-1, the V gene TRBV5-1, with D tentatively TRBD1 (5 bases). The CDR3 is 16 amino acids. Trimming removed 4 bases from V and 3 bases from J, with 17 bases in between. CDR1 is SGHRS, CDR2 YFSETQ, per germline. This CDR3 reads CASSPLGQGGYNEQFF. In DNA, the CDR3 is TGCGCCAGCAGCCCGCTAGGGCAGGGTGGCTACAATGAGCAGTTCTTC. Full variable domain (outside the CDR3, taken from reference TRBV5-1 and TRBJ2-1): KAGVTQTPRYLIKTRGQQVTLSCSPISGHRSVSWYQQTPGQGLQFLFEYFSETQRNKGNFPGRFSGRQFSNSRSEMNVSTLELGDSALYLCASSPLGQGGYNEQFFGPGTRLTVL.

This sequence joins TRBV20-1 and TRBJ1-2, with D possibly TRBD1 on 5 matching bases. V dropped 7 bases and J dropped 6 bases, with 12 bases sitting between them. Germline V gene data show CDR1 as DFQATT and CDR2 as SNEGSKA (reference sequence). This CDR3 contains 11 residues. DNA for the CDR3: TGCAGTGACGACAGCGACCATGGCTACACCTTC. Its protein product is CSDDSDHGYTF.

This clone was counted a few times. The chain recombines TRBV4-2 with TRBJ2-2; 11 nucleotides match TRBD2. The length of the CDR3 is 17 residues. The germline gives CDR1 LGHNA, CDR2 YNFKEQ. The V and J ends lost 4 bases and 3 bases, in that order; junction bases with no gene match: 7. The CDR3 sequence: CASSLSGGAWDTGELFF. The CDR3 DNA reads TGTGCCAGCAGCCTTAGCGGGGGGGCTTGGGACACCGGGGAGCTGTTTTTT.

The V and J genes are TRBV7-8 and TRBJ1-3; D call uncertain. The CDR3 spans 15 residues. Looked up from germline, CDR1 is SGHVS and CDR2 is FQNEAQ. The ends were cut back, 1 base at V and 0 bases at J, with 7 bases in the middle. The CDR3 DNA sequence: TGTGCCAGCAGCTTAGGACGGGTCTCTGGAAACACCATATATTTT. Its protein is CASSLGRVSGNTIYF.